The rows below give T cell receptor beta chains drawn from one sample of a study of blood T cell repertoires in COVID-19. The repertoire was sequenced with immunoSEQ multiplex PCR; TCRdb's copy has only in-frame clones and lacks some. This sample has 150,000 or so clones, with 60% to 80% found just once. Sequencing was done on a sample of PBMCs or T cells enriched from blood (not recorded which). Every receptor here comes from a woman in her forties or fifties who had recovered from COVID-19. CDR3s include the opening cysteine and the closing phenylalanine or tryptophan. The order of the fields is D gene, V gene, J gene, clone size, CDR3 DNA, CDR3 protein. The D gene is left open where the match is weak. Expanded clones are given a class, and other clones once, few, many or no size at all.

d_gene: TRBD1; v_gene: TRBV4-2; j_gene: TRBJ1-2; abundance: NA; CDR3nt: TGTGCCAGCAGCCTAACAGGGGGCGAGGGTAACTATGGCTACACCTTC; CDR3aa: CASSLTGGEGNYGYTF
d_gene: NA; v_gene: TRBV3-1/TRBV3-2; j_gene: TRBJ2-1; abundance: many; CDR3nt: TGTGCCAGCAGCGGAGCGGGCAATGAGCAGTTCTTC; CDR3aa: CASSGAGNEQFF
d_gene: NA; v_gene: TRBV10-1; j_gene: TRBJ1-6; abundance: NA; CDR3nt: TGCGCCAGCAGGCGGGACGGCAGCTCCTATAATTCACCCCTCCACTTT; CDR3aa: CASRRDGSSYNSPLHF
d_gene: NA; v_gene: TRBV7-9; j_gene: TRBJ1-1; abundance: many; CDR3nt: TGTGCCAGCAGCTTAGATAGGGGAGAAGCTTTCTTT; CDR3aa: CASSLDRGEAFF
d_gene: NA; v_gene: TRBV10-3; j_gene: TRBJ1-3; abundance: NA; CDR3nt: TGTGCCATCAGTGAGCCGGTTGGAGGGACCAGAAACACCATATATTTT; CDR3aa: CAISEPVGGTRNTIYF
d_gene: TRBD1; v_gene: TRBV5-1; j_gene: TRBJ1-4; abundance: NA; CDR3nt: TGCGCCAGCAGCTTGGGCTCAGGGGGCCCCAATGAAAAACTGTTTTTT; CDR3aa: CASSLGSGGPNEKLFF
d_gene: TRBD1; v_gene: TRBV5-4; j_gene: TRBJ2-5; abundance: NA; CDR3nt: TGTGCCAGCAGCTTGGGGGTTGGGACAGGGGTGGAGACCCAGTACTTC; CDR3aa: CASSLGVGTGVETQYF
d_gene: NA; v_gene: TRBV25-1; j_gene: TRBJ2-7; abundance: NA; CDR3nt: TGTGCCAGCTCCAGGGTTGGAAACGAGCAGTACTTC; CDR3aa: CASSRVGNEQYF
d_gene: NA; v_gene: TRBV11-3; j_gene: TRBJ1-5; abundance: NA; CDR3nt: TGTGCCAGCAGCTTAGGAGGGAACAGCAATCAGCCCCAGCATTTT; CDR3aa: CASSLGGNSNQPQHF
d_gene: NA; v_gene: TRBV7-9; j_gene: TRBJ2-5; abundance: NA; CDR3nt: TGTGCCAGCAGCTTAGTAGACAGCCCGCAAGAGACCCAGTACTTC; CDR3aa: CASSLVDSPQETQYF
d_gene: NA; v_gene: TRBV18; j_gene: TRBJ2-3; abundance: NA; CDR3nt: TGTGCCAGCTCACCACCGTGGGAGAGGAACACAGATACGCAGTATTTT; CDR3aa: CASSPPWERNTDTQYF
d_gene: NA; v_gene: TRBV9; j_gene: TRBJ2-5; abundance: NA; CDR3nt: TGTGCCAGCAGCGTAGCCCCCACCCGGGAGACCCAGTACTTC; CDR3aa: CASSVAPTRETQYF
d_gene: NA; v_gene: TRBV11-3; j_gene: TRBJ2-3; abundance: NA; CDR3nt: TGTGCCAGCAGCCCCCCCTTCGAGGGTCATACGCAGTATTTT; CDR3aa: CASSPPFEGHTQYF
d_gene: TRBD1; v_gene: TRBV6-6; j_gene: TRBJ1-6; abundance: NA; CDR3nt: TGTGCCAGCAGTCTACGACCGCCACAGGGGACGTTGAATTCACCCCTCCACTTT; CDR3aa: CASSLRPPQGTLNSPLHF
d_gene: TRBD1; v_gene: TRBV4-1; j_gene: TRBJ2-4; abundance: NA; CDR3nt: TGCGCCAGCAGCCCTAACCAGCTACAGGGGTCTAAAAACATTCAGTACTTC; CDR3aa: CASSPNQLQGSKNIQYF
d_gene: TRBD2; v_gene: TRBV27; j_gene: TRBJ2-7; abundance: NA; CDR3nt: TGTGCCAGCAGTCATAGCGGGAGAGCCTACGAGCAGTACTTC; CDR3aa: CASSHSGRAYEQYF
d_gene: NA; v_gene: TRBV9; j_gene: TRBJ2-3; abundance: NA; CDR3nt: TGTGCCAGCAGCGCCCGGGTGAGGGATACGCAGTATTTT; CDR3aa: CASSARVRDTQYF
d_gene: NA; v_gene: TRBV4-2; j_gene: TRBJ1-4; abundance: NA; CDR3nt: TGTGCCAGCAGCCAAGATCGAGGCGGGAGTGCCGAAAAACTGTTTTTT; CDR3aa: CASSQDRGGSAEKLFF
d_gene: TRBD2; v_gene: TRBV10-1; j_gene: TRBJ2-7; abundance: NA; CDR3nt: TGCGCCAGCACTCCCGGGACTAGCTCCTACGAGCAGTACTTC; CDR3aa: CASTPGTSSYEQYF
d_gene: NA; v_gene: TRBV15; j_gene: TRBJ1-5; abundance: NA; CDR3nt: TGTGCCACCAGCAGAGCCAGAAACAATCAGCCCCAGCATTTT; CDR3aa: CATSRARNNQPQHF
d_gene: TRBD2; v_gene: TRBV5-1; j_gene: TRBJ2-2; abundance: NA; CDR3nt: TGCGCCAGCAGCTTGAGAGCTAGCGGGAGGGCCACCGGGGAGCTGTTTTTT; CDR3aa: CASSLRASGRATGELFF
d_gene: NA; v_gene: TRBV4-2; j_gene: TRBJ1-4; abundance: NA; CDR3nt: TGTGCCAGCAGCCAAGATCTCGTTGCAACTAATGAAAAACTGTTTTTT; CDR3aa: CASSQDLVATNEKLFF
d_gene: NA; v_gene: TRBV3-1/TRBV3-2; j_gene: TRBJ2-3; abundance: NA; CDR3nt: TGTGCCAGCCGGGGTTGGGGTAGCACAGATACGCAGTATTTT; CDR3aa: CASRGWGSTDTQYF
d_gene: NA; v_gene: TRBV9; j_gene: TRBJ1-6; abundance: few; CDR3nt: TGTGCCAGCAGCCCAAGGACAGCTAATTCACCCCTCCACTTT; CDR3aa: CASSPRTANSPLHF
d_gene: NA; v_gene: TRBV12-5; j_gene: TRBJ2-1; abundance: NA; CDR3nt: TGTGCTAGTGGTTCGACCTGGACTCCCAGCTCCTACAATGAGCAGTTCTTC; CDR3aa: CASGSTWTPSSYNEQFF
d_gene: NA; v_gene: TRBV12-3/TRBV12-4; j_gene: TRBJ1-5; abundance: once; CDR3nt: TGTGCCAGCAGTTTAGGGGGGGGCACCCATTTT; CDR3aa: CASSLGGGTHF
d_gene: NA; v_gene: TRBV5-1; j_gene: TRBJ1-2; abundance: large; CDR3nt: TGCGCCAGCAGCTGGGACAAGTCCTATGGCTACACCTTC; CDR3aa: CASSWDKSYGYTF